The clone carrying this T cell receptor (beta chain) was counted a few times. Its antigen is as yet unknown. The CDR3 covers 13 residues. Trimming took 2 bases from V and 1 from J, leaving 5 bases between them. The germline CDR1 and CDR2 sequences are LGHNA and YSLEER. This sample stems from a study of T cell repertoires in cytomegalovirus infection. Each CDR3 protein is one row after TCRdb ran MiXCR on the reads. In the table there are roughly 80,000 distinct CDR3 sequences, roughly a quarter of which are singletons. This material consisted of CD8+ T cells from cultured PBMCs, taken from culture after CMV antigen stimulation. This chain uses TRBV4-3 with TRBJ1-1; D remains unclear. This clonotype was obtained from a human donor in good health (CMV status not recorded). Some clones in this sample may be carry-over from other donors' samples. The CDR3 spells CASSQNGNTEAFF. CDR3 DNA sequence: TGCGCCAGCAGCCAAAACGGGAACACTGAAGCTTTCTTT.